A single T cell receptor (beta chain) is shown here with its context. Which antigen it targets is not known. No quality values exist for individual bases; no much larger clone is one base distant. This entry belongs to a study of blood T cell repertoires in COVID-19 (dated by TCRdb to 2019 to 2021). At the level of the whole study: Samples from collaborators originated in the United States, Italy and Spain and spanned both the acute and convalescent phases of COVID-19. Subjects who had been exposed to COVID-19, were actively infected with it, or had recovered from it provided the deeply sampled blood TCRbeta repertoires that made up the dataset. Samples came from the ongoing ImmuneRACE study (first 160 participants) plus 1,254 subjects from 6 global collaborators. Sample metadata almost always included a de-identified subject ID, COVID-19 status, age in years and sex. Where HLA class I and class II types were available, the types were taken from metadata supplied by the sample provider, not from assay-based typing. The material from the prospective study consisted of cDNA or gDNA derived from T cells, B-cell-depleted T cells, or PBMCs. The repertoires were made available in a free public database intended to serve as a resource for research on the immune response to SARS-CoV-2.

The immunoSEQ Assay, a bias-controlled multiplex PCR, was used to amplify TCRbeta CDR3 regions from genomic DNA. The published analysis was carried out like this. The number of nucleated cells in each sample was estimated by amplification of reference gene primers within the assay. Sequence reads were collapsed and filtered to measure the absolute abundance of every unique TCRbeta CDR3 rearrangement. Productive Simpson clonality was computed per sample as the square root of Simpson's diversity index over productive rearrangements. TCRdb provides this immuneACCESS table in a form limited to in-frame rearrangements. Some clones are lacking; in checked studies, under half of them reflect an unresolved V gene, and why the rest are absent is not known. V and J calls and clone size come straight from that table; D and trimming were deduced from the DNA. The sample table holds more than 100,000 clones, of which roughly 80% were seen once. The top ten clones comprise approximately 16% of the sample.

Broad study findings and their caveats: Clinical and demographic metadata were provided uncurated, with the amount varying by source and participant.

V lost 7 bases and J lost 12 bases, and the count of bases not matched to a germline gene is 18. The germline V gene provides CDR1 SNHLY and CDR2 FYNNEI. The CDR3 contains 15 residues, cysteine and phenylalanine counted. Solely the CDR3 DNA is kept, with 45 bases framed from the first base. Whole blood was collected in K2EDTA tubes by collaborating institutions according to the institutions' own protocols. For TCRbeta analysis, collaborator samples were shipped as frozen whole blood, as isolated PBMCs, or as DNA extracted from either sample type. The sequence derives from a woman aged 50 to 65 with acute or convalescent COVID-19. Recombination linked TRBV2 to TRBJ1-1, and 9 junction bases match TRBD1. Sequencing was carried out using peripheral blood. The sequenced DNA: TGTGCCAGCACCCGGACAGGGGAAAGAGGGGTAGTCCCTTTCTTT. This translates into CASTRTGERGVVPFF.